Listed here are 26 T cell receptor beta chains from one sample, sequenced in a study of blood T cell repertoires in COVID-19. Clones were read by immunoSEQ multiplex PCR, and TCRdb kept only the in-frame ones, dropping some. This table holds 350,000 to 550,000 clones, approximately 92% found once. Sample: PBMCs or T cells enriched from blood (not recorded which). The receptors originated from a man aged 25-45 years who had recovered from COVID-19.

The J gene is TRBJ2-1, the V gene TRBV5-1, with D possibly matching TRBD1 (6 bases). Germline V gene lookup returns CDR1 SGHRS and CDR2 YFSETQ. This CDR3 comprises 13 residues. V lost 3 bases and J lost 8, with 12 bases in between. In DNA form, the CDR3 reads TGCGCCAGCAGCTCTAGCCCAGGGGATGAGCAGTTCTTC. Translating it yields CASSSSPGDEQFF.

The chain is built from TRBV9 and TRBJ2-1; D might be TRBD2 (6 bases). CDR3 size: 15 residues. V dropped 0 bases and J dropped 4 bases, with 11 bases sitting between them. Germline V lookup: CDR1 SGDLS, CDR2 YYNGEE. This chain's CDR3 is CASSVGRRGYNEQFF. In nucleotides, the CDR3 is TGTGCCAGCAGCGTAGGACGGCGGGGTTACAATGAGCAGTTCTTC.

The chain links TRBV28 to TRBJ1-1; TRBD1 matches at 10 bases. Looked up from germline, CDR1 is MDHEN and CDR2 is SYDVKM. After removal of 10 bases from V and 6 bases from J, the junction contained 5 bases not matched to a gene. This CDR3 has 12 residues. CDR3 region: CAIRQGAAEAFF. The CDR3, as DNA: TGTGCCATTCGACAGGGGGCGGCTGAAGCTTTCTTT. Complete variable domain (other parts from reference TRBV28 and TRBJ1-1): DVKVTQSSRYLVKRTGEKVFLECVQDMDHENMFWYRQDPGLGLRLIYFSYDVKMKEKGDIPEGYSVSREKKERFSLILESASTNQTSMYLCAIRQGAAEAFFGQGTRLTVV.

This chain links TRBV3-1 (or the pseudogene TRBV3-2) with TRBJ2-3; 16 bases agree with TRBD2. After removal of 4 bases from V and 4 bases from J, the junction contained 11 bases not matched to a gene. There are 19 residues in the CDR3. The germline V gene encodes CDR1 LGHDT and CDR2 YNNKEL (reference sequence). CDR3 sequence (DNA): TGTGCCAGCAGCCTTCCTGCGGGGACTAGCGGGAGGGCGGCAGATACGCAGTATTTT. Its protein is CASSLPAGTSGRAADTQYF.

The chain employs TRBV28 and TRBJ1-6; D possibly corresponds to TRBD1 (6 bases). Trimming cost V 6 bases and J 6 bases, with 12 bases left between them. CDR1 MDHEN and CDR2 SYDVKM come from the germline V gene. This CDR3 spans 14 amino acids. CDR3 in DNA: TGTGCCAGCAGAGCGGACAGCTTTAATTCACCCCTCCACTTT. Amino acid sequence: CASRADSFNSPLHF.

This clone has a handful of counts. V usage is TRBV29-1 and J usage is TRBJ2-1; D may be TRBD2 (6 bases). In germline, CDR1 is SQVTM, CDR2 ANQGSEA. V dropped 2 bases and J dropped 1 base, with 6 bases sitting between them. CDR3 size: 13 residues. CDR3 protein: CSVESGSYNEQFF. CDR3 DNA: TGCAGCGTTGAAAGCGGGTCCTACAATGAGCAGTTCTTC.

The V call is TRBV15, the J call TRBJ2-3, with 7 bases that match TRBD1. The trim removed 5 bases at V and 5 bases at J, leaving 7 bases unmatched. The length of the CDR3 is 14 residues. Germline CDR1 is LNHNV and CDR2 is YYDKDF (reference sequence). CDR3 DNA: TGTGCCACCAGCTGGGTCAGGGGGAGAGATACGCAGTATTTT. It is translated as CATSWVRGRDTQYF.

This chain links TRBV5-1 with TRBJ2-1; 8 nucleotides line up with TRBD1. The CDR3 has 15 residues. V lost 4 bases and J lost 5; bases outside the gene matches: 8. Germline CDR1 and CDR2: SGHRS and YFSETQ. CDR3 sequence: CASSLGQGLHNEQFF. The CDR3 region has the DNA TGCGCCAGCAGCCTCGGACAGGGTTTGCACAATGAGCAGTTCTTC.

This clone was counted a few times. This sequence joins TRBV10-3 and TRBJ1-4; weak D call: TRBD1 (5 bases). The CDR3 totals 14 residues. Germline V lookup: CDR1 ENHRY, CDR2 SYGVKD. The V end lost 2 bases, the J end lost 5 bases, and 9 bases lay between the germline ends. For the CDR3, the DNA is TGTGCCATCAGTGAGGCAGGGCCCAATGAAAAACTGTTTTTT. Translation gives CAISEAGPNEKLFF.

V gene TRBV7-2 combines with J gene TRBJ1-6; D gene ambiguous. This CDR3 is 13 amino acids long. Germline-derived CDR1 and CDR2 are SGHTA and FQGNSA. Deletions cut 5 bases from V and 7 bases from J, with 9 bases between. In DNA, the CDR3 is TGTGCCAGCAGCGCCGGAGGGAATTCACCCCTCCACTTT. Protein product: CASSAGGNSPLHF.

This chain uses TRBV7-3 with TRBJ2-3; D possibly corresponds to TRBD2 (5 bases). The V and J ends lost 1 base and 4 bases respectively, with 9 bases between them. CDR1 and CDR2 from the germline V gene are SGHTA and FQGTGA. The CDR3 totals 14 residues. CDR3 region: CASSLKAGADTQYF. CDR3 DNA sequence: TGTGCCAGCAGCTTAAAGGCGGGCGCAGATACGCAGTATTTT.

The chain employs TRBV19 and TRBJ1-5; 7 nucleotides match TRBD1. CDR3 size: 13 residues. Germline values: CDR1 LNHDA, CDR2 SQIVND (reference sequence). The junction had 5 bases not matched to a gene; V was cut back by 5 bases and J by 7 bases. The CDR3: CASSFGQEQPQHF. The CDR3 DNA is TGTGCCAGTAGTTTCGGACAGGAACAGCCCCAGCATTTT.

This clone was picked up one time. The chain links TRBV11-3 to TRBJ2-7; possible D gene TRBD1, 5 bases. V lost 5 bases, J lost 2 bases, and 10 bases lay in between. Germline V gene sequence: CDR1 SGHNT, CDR2 YENEEA. CDR3 length equals 13 residues. The chain's CDR3 is CASSPRGTYEQYF. The CDR3, as DNA: TGTGCCAGCAGCCCTAGGGGCACCTACGAGCAGTACTTC.

The CDR3 bases are TGTGCCTGGAGTTTAACAGTTTATGGCTACACCTTC. Residues: CAWSLTVYGYTF. The gene calls are TRBV30 and TRBJ1-2; the D is unclear. This CDR3 is built from 12 residues. V lost 2 bases and J 5 bases, leaving 9 bases between the germline ends. The germline V gene encodes CDR1 GTSNPN and CDR2 SVGIG (reference sequence).

The chain links TRBV6-5 to TRBJ2-1; a weak D match, TRBD2 (6 bases). V lost 8 bases and J 2 bases, leaving 13 bases between the germline ends. The CDR3 is 14 amino acids. Germline CDR1 is MNHEY and CDR2 is SVGAGI. CDR3 sequence reads: CASVGAGPYNEQFF. Here the CDR3 DNA reads TGTGCCAGCGTTGGGGCGGGACCCTACAATGAGCAGTTCTTC.

The chain has TRBV7-9 and TRBJ1-1, with 9 bases identical to TRBD1. Trimming cost V 4 bases and J 8 bases; bases outside gene matches: 11. Per the germline V gene, CDR1 is SEHNR and CDR2 is FQNEAQ (reference sequence). This CDR3 contains 15 residues. CDR3 in DNA: TGTGCCAGCAGCTGGCAAACCGGGACAGGGTCCGAAGCTTTCTTT. As protein: CASSWQTGTGSEAFF.

This chain uses TRBV19 with TRBJ2-1; D call uncertain. CDR1 is LNHDA and CDR2 is SQIVND in the germline V gene (reference sequence). V was shortened by 9 bases and J by 9 bases, with 15 bases between the two germline ends. This CDR3 is 12 amino acids long. Here the CDR3 DNA reads TGTGCCAGCGCCTTCTTGGCTTCTGAGCAGTTCTTC. It encodes CASAFLASEQFF.

The rearrangement joins TRBV27 to TRBJ1-4; D gene ambiguous. CDR3 length equals 16 residues. Trimming stripped 4 bases from V and 6 bases from J, with 18 bases between. In germline, CDR1 is MNHEY, CDR2 SMNVEV (reference sequence). The CDR3 DNA reads TGTGCCAGCAGTTCCCGCTCGGGTCCAAATTATGAAAAACTGTTTTTT. Amino acid sequence: CASSSRSGPNYEKLFF. The full variable domain, in which reference TRBV27 and TRBJ1-4 provide the parts outside the CDR3, is EAQVTQNPRYLITVTGKKLTVTCSQNMNHEYMSWYRQDPGLGLRQIYYSMNVEVTDKGDVPEGYKVSRKEKRNFPLILESPSPNQTSLYFCASSSRSGPNYEKLFFGSGTQLSVL.

The chain combines TRBV7-2 with TRBJ2-7, with 8 bases lining up with TRBD2. Trimming removed 5 bases from V and 3 bases from J; junction bases left unmatched: 9. Germline loops: CDR1 SGHTA, CDR2 FQGNSA. This CDR3 region has 15 residues. The CDR3 DNA sequence: TGTGCCAGCAGCCCTCAAGCGGGAGAATTCTACGAGCAGTACTTC. It codes for CASSPQAGEFYEQYF.

This clone has only one observation. The rearrangement links TRBV25-1 to TRBJ1-2, with D possibly TRBD1 on 5 matching bases. V was cut by 7 bases and J by 8 bases, with 14 bases left in between. CDR1 MGHDK and CDR2 SYGVNS come from the germline V gene. There are 12 residues in the CDR3. The CDR3 reads CASTEPGEGYTF. In DNA form, the CDR3 reads TGTGCCAGCACCGAACCGGGGGAGGGCTACACCTTC.

The chain recombines TRBV11-2 with TRBJ1-2; 8 bases agree with TRBD1. CDR1 is SGHAT and CDR2 is FQNNGV in the germline V gene. V dropped 5 bases and J dropped 4; count of bases not matched to a gene: 15. This CDR3 comprises 17 residues. The CDR3 nucleotides read TGTGCCAGCAGCCCCCTTAGGGGGACAGGCACAGCCTATGGCTACACCTTC. Protein: CASSPLRGTGTAYGYTF.

This chain joins TRBV18 and TRBJ2-7; 7 bases fit TRBD2. CDR3 length equals 15 residues. CDR1 is KGHSH, CDR2 LQKENI, per germline. V was clipped by 3 bases and J by 2 bases; unmatched bases: 7. CDR3 in amino acids: CASSPPSSGPYEQYF. The DNA of the CDR3 is TGTGCCAGCTCACCGCCTTCTAGCGGACCCTACGAGCAGTACTTC.

The rearrangement links TRBV10-3 to TRBJ2-1; the match to TRBD2 covers 9 bases. Germline assignment: CDR1 ENHRY and CDR2 SYGVKD. Trimming at V came to 7 bases and at J to 8 bases, leaving 12 bases not matched to a gene. The CDR3 loop spans 15 amino acids. CDR3 DNA: TGTGCCATCACAGTAGCGGGAGAAGGGTACGATGAGCAGTTCTTC. Protein sequence: CAITVAGEGYDEQFF.

The chain joins TRBV7-9 to TRBJ2-6; no reliable D call. Germline V gene lookup returns CDR1 SEHNR and CDR2 FQNEAQ (reference sequence). The CDR3 runs to 17 residues. The germline V and J ends were trimmed by 7 bases and 2 bases, with 18 bases remaining between them. The CDR3 sequence is CASIGYGLGAGANVLTF. The CDR3 DNA reads as TGTGCCAGCATCGGTTACGGCTTAGGAGCTGGGGCCAACGTCCTGACTTTC.

The V and J genes are TRBV7-9 and TRBJ2-1, with a tentative D call TRBD2 (6 bases). The CDR3 is 14 amino acids. CDR1 and CDR2 from the germline V gene are SEHNR and FQNEAQ (reference sequence). Trimming took off 10 bases at V and 4 bases at J, with 17 bases between the two ends. This CDR3 is CATGVATRYNEQFF. In DNA, the CDR3 is TGTGCCACGGGGGTAGCGACTCGTTACAATGAGCAGTTCTTC.

This clone showed up just once. Other nucleotide sequences in the sample specify the same CDR3. This chain uses TRBV12-3 or TRBV12-4 with TRBJ2-7; D not resolved. The CDR3 is 11 amino acids. Trimming took off 3 bases at V and 3 bases at J, with 3 bases between the two ends. In nucleotides, the CDR3 is TGTGCCAGCAGTTTGTACTACGAGCAGTACTTC. Protein: CASSLYYEQYF.